This TCR beta chain was identified during a study of T cell changes during pregnancy in multiple sclerosis. The CDR3 length is 13 residues. CDR1 and CDR2 (germline): KGHSH, LQKENI. With 3 bases removed from V and 6 bases from J, the gap between germline ends came to 9 bases. TCRdb's table, derived via immunoSEQ multiplex PCR, lists solely in-frame clones and lacks some. This table holds over 45,000 clones, 75% to 90% found once. A few counts support this clone. The V call is TRBV18, the J call TRBJ1-5; no clear D gene. Sample: peripheral blood, taken after pregnancy. This clonotype was obtained from a female donor with multiple sclerosis, enrolled in a pregnancy study. CDR3: CASSPAGPQPQHF. The DNA for the CDR3 is TGTGCCAGCTCACCGGCAGGTCCTCAGCCCCAGCATTTT.